Shown below are 27 T cell receptor beta chains from a single sample sequenced in a study of T-cell memory formation after mild COVID-19. From the 5' RACE reads, TCRdb called clonotypes with MiXCR, one entry per CDR3 protein. The sample has 300,000 to 350,000 distinct CDR3 sequences, around 15% seen once. The material sequenced was PBMCs or a T cell subset sorted from them (not recorded which). Receptor source: a man aged 18 to 35 who had mild COVID-19 (a few samples of this study predate the infection). Cell type and time point are not known.

The J gene is TRBJ1-5, the V gene TRBV19, with D unclear. Germline values: CDR1 LNHDA, CDR2 SQIVND (reference sequence). V was cut by 6 bases and J by 2 bases, with 11 bases left in between. The CDR3 runs to 14 residues. CDR3 residues: CASSRGARNQPQHF. CDR3 nucleotide sequence: TGTGCCAGTAGCCGTGGTGCCCGCAATCAGCCCCAGCATTTT.

A single count supports this clonotype. The chain recombines TRBV7-2 with TRBJ2-7; TRBD2 might be the D (5 bases). Between the trimmed V and J ends, which lost 1 base and 1 base, there was a span of 8 bases. CDR3 size: 14 residues. CDR1 and CDR2 from the germline V gene are SGHTA and FQGNSA. This CDR3 reads CASSLGGLSYEQYV. In nucleotides, the CDR3 is TGTGCCAGCAGCTTAGGCGGGTTATCCTACGAGCAGTACGTC.

This clonotype turned up a few times. The chain employs TRBV7-2 and TRBJ2-3; no clear D. CDR1 and CDR2 from the germline V gene are SGHTA and FQGNSA. V gave up 5 bases and J gave up 3 bases, with 9 bases separating them. CDR3 length: 13 amino acids. The CDR3 reads CASSRMGTDTQYF. The CDR3 DNA reads TGTGCCAGCAGCCGGATGGGTACAGATACGCAGTATTTT.

The chain joins TRBV24-1 to TRBJ2-3; 9 bases map to TRBD1. J lost 2 bases, V lost 4 bases, and 6 bases had no gene match. CDR3 size: 16 residues. In germline, CDR1 is KGHDR, CDR2 SFDVKD. The CDR3 region has the DNA TGTGCCACCAGTGACTCAACAGGGGGCATCACAGATACGCAGTATTTT. Encoded protein: CATSDSTGGITDTQYF.

V and J are TRBV4-3 and TRBJ1-6; 8 nucleotides align to TRBD1. The CDR3 sequence is 15 residues long. Germline V lookup: CDR1 LGHNA, CDR2 YSLEER. V was clipped by 5 bases and J by 9 bases; unmatched bases: 9. The DNA for the CDR3 is TGCGCCAGCAGCGGCTGGACAGGGTGGGTTTCACCCCTCCACTTT. This sequence encodes CASSGWTGWVSPLHF.

There are a few counts of this clonotype. The chain carries TRBV7-2 and TRBJ1-5; D is perhaps TRBD1 (5 bases). Deletions cut 1 base from V and 0 bases from J, with 13 bases between. CDR1 and CDR2 (germline): SGHTA, FQGNSA. CDR3 size: 17 residues. The CDR3 coding sequence is TGTGCCAGCAGCTTAGGTCAGGGCGCTGGTAGCAATCAGCCCCAGCATTTT. It specifies CASSLGQGAGSNQPQHF.

The chain combines TRBV7-9 with TRBJ2-1; D ambiguous. Germline V gene data show CDR1 as SEHNR and CDR2 as FQNEAQ (reference sequence). V gave up 1 base and J gave up 8 bases, with 15 bases separating them. The CDR3 has 15 residues. In DNA, the CDR3 is TGTGCCAGCAGCTTAGTGTCGCTGGGGTCGGATGAGCAGTTCTTC. Amino acid sequence: CASSLVSLGSDEQFF.

The table lists this clonotype with many counts. CDR3 DNA sequence: TGTGCCAGCAGCCTCCTTACTGACTACGAGCAGTACTTC. Translated: CASSLLTDYEQYF. The chain is built from TRBV7-9 and TRBJ2-7; D not resolved. The CDR3 totals 13 residues. Looked up from germline, CDR1 is SEHNR and CDR2 is FQNEAQ (reference sequence). The V end lost 5 bases, the J end lost 3 bases, and 11 bases lay between the germline ends. Combining the CDR3 with reference TRBV7-9 and TRBJ2-7 gives the whole variable domain DTGVSQNPRHKITKRGQNVTFRCDPISEHNRLYWYRQTLGQGPEFLTYFQNEAQLEKSRLLSDRFSAERPKGSFSTLEIQRTEQGDSAMYLCASSLLTDYEQYFGPGTRLTVT.

Only a few counts were recorded for this clonotype. The chain links TRBV7-6 to TRBJ2-1; D could derive from TRBD1 or TRBD2 (6 bases each). V shed 5 bases and J shed 4 bases, with 15 bases lying between them. The V gene's germline CDR1 is SGHVS and CDR2 FNYEAQ. CDR3 length: 15 residues. The CDR3 DNA is TGTGCCAGCAGCGCCGTGGGGGGCCTTTACAATGAGCAGTTCTTC. This encodes CASSAVGGLYNEQFF.

This clonotype was counted between two and nine times. This chain connects TRBV12-3 or TRBV12-4 to TRBJ2-7, with a weak D call TRBD2 (6 bases). Between the trimmed V and J ends, which lost 6 bases and 4 bases, there was a span of 16 bases. The CDR3 spans 14 residues. Here the CDR3 reads CASSGTVGTYEQYF. The CDR3 DNA is TGTGCCAGCAGCGGGACTGTCGGTACTTACGAGCAGTACTTC.

The chain links TRBV20-1 to TRBJ2-7; maybe TRBD2 (6 bases). Looked up from germline, CDR1 is DFQATT and CDR2 is SNEGSKA (reference sequence). V lost 3 bases, J lost 4 bases, and 10 bases lay in between. The CDR3 is 12 residues long. This CDR3 reads CSARGGSYEQYF. The DNA of the CDR3 is TGCAGTGCTAGGGGGGGTTCGTACGAGCAGTACTTC.

There are a few counts of this clonotype. The chain employs TRBV6-5 and TRBJ2-7; the D is unclear. V lost 5 bases to trimming and J lost 4 bases, with 6 bases between them. Germline V gene lookup returns CDR1 MNHEY and CDR2 SVGAGI. The CDR3 is made up of 11 amino acids. The CDR3 loop reads CASSNGYEQYF. CDR3 nucleotides: TGTGCCAGCAGTAATGGTTACGAGCAGTACTTC.

This clonotype was recorded a few times. The rearrangement joins TRBV10-3 to TRBJ2-1; D might be TRBD2 (7 bases). CDR3 size: 13 residues. The V end lost 2 bases, the J end lost 10 bases, and 12 bases lay between the germline ends. CDR1 and CDR2 (germline): ENHRY, SYGVKD. In DNA form, the CDR3 reads TGTGCCATCAGTGAGGGGGGGGCTGGGGAGCAGTTCTTC. Amino acid sequence: CAISEGGAGEQFF.

This clonotype was observed a few times. The CDR3 loop is CASSPTLGGANEKLFF. The DNA for the CDR3 is TGTGCCAGCAGCCCAACTCTGGGGGGCGCTAATGAAAAACTGTTTTTT. J is TRBJ1-4 and V is TRBV7-6; a weak D match, TRBD1 (6 bases). V was shortened by 5 bases and J by 3 bases, with 16 bases between the two germline ends. This CDR3 contains 16 residues. The germline CDR1 and CDR2 sequences are SGHVS and FNYEAQ.

The sample holds a few counts of this clonotype. The chain uses TRBV19 and TRBJ2-2; no reliable D call. Germline lookup yields CDR1 LNHDA and CDR2 SQIVND (reference sequence). V was clipped by 7 bases and J by 0 bases, with 9 bases between them. This CDR3 contains 14 residues. This CDR3 is CASKAGANTGELFF. The DNA of the CDR3 is TGTGCCAGTAAGGCAGGCGCGAACACCGGGGAGCTGTTTTTT. Using reference TRBV19 and TRBJ2-2 for the parts outside the CDR3, the full variable domain is DGGITQSPKYLFRKEGQNVTLSCEQNLNHDAMYWYRQDPGQGLRLIYYSQIVNDFQKGDIAEGYSVSREKKESFPLTVTSAQKNPTAFYLCASKAGANTGELFFGEGSRLTVL.

This clonotype was picked up a small number of times. The rearrangement links TRBV5-6 to TRBJ2-5, with TRBD2 matching 10 bases. Unmatched junction bases numbered 6, after V lost 0 bases and J lost 1 base. The germline V gene encodes CDR1 SGHDT and CDR2 YYEEEE. The CDR3 has 17 amino acids. This CDR3 is CASSLAGASGGQETQYF. CDR3 DNA sequence: TGTGCCAGCAGCTTGGCCGGGGCTAGCGGGGGCCAAGAGACCCAGTACTTC.

This clonotype was observed a handful of times. CDR3 amino acids: CASSPRPAGANYGYTF. In DNA form, the CDR3 reads TGTGCCAGCTCACCAAGGCCGGCAGGAGCTAACTATGGCTACACCTTC. The chain uses TRBV18 and TRBJ1-2; no firm D call. Germline CDR1 reads KGHSH; CDR2 reads LQKENI. The CDR3 is 16 residues long. Trimming shortened V by 2 bases and J by 0 bases, and 13 bases separated the two germline ends.

The rearrangement joins TRBV20-1 to TRBJ1-5; unclear D gene. The CDR3 has 14 residues. V gave up 3 bases and J gave up 4 bases, with 13 bases separating them. Germline CDR1 DFQATT, CDR2 SNEGSKA (reference sequence). The CDR3 nucleotides are TGCAGTGCTAGGGTCCAAGCCCCGAATCAGCCCCAGCATTTT. Its protein is CSARVQAPNQPQHF.

The chain uses TRBV27 and TRBJ2-7, with no clear D. V shed 6 bases and J shed 5 bases, with 14 bases lying between them. This CDR3 is 13 amino acids long. Germline V lookup: CDR1 MNHEY, CDR2 SMNVEV (reference sequence). CDR3 nucleotide sequence: TGTGCCAGCAGCCCTGCTTGGGGTAACGAGCAGTACGTC. Residues: CASSPAWGNEQYV.

This chain connects TRBV3-1 to TRBJ2-3; the match to TRBD2 covers 13 bases. Germline V lookup: CDR1 LGHDT, CDR2 YNNKEL (reference sequence). The CDR3 extends over 15 amino acids. The J segment lost 14 bases and the V segment lost 4 bases, leaving 12 bases of the junction unmatched. Here the CDR3 reads CASSPGLAGALAPYF. The CDR3 DNA reads TGTGCCAGCAGCCCTGGACTAGCGGGGGCCCTCGCGCCGTATTTT.

The chain employs TRBV7-6 and TRBJ2-7; D not resolved. Germline V gene data show CDR1 as SGHVS and CDR2 as FNYEAQ. V lost 0 bases, J lost 3 bases, and 9 bases lay in between. The CDR3 sequence is 14 residues long. The CDR3 protein is CASSLALTSYEQYF. CDR3 nucleotide sequence: TGTGCCAGCAGCTTAGCGCTTACCAGCTACGAGCAGTACTTC.

Only a few counts were recorded for this clonotype. The V gene is TRBV3-1, the J gene TRBJ2-1; 9 positions agree with TRBD2. CDR3 length: 14 amino acids. Germline CDR1 reads LGHDT; CDR2 reads YNNKEL (reference sequence). With 4 bases clipped from V and 9 bases from J, the junction kept 7 bases outside the gene matches. CDR3 coding DNA: TGTGCCAGCAGCCTAGAGGGACTAGCTCGTGAGCAGTTCTTC. Protein: CASSLEGLAREQFF.

Only a few counts were recorded for this clonotype. The rearrangement uses TRBV20-1 and TRBJ1-2; D gene ambiguous. The CDR3 is made up of 12 amino acids. Trimming removed 6 bases from V and 7 bases from J, with 15 bases in between. Germline CDR1 and CDR2: DFQATT and SNEGSKA (reference sequence). The chain's CDR3 is CSAPTGLFGYTF. CDR3 nucleotides: TGCAGTGCGCCAACTGGTTTGTTTGGCTACACCTTC.

This clonotype was seen a few times. This chain's CDR3 is CASIYLGLAGGTDTQYF. Here the CDR3 DNA reads TGTGCCAGCATCTACCTAGGACTAGCGGGGGGGACAGATACGCAGTATTTT. The chain carries TRBV5-6 and TRBJ2-3; TRBD2 matches at 15 bases. Germline values: CDR1 SGHDT, CDR2 YYEEEE. The length of the CDR3 is 17 residues. Trimming took 6 bases from V and 3 from J; bases not matched to a gene: 8. Supplemented by reference TRBV5-6 and TRBJ2-3, the full variable domain reads DAGVTQSPTHLIKTRGQQVTLRCSPKSGHDTVSWYQQALGQGPQFIFQYYEEEERQRGNFPDRFSGHQFPNYSSELNVNALLLGDSALYLCASIYLGLAGGTDTQYFGPGTRLTVL.

This chain joins TRBV10-3 and TRBJ2-5, with D possibly TRBD1 on 6 matching bases. The germline gives CDR1 ENHRY, CDR2 SYGVKD. The germline V and J ends were trimmed by 4 bases and 5 bases, with 8 bases remaining between them. This CDR3 is built from 12 residues. The chain's CDR3 is CAISVRGETQYF. CDR3 DNA: TGTGCCATCAGTGTGAGGGGGGAGACCCAGTACTTC.

This clonotype was counted a few times. The J gene is TRBJ2-4, the V gene TRBV7-9, with 7 positions matching TRBD1. Germline CDR1 SEHNR, CDR2 FQNEAQ (reference sequence). The CDR3 contains 14 residues. With V trimmed by 5 bases and J by 11 bases, 12 bases remained unmatched. CDR3 amino acids: CASSPGTASPLQYF. CDR3 sequence (DNA): TGTGCCAGCAGCCCCGGGACAGCAAGCCCCCTTCAGTACTTC.

This sequence joins TRBV6-5 and TRBJ1-5; maybe TRBD1 (5 bases). The germline V gene has CDR1 MNHEY and CDR2 SVGAGI. This CDR3 has 13 amino acids. V shed 4 bases and J shed 6 bases, with 10 bases lying between them. In nucleotides, the CDR3 is TGTGCCAGCAGTTCCCTCGGGGGTCAGCCCCAGCATTTT. Residues: CASSSLGGQPQHF.